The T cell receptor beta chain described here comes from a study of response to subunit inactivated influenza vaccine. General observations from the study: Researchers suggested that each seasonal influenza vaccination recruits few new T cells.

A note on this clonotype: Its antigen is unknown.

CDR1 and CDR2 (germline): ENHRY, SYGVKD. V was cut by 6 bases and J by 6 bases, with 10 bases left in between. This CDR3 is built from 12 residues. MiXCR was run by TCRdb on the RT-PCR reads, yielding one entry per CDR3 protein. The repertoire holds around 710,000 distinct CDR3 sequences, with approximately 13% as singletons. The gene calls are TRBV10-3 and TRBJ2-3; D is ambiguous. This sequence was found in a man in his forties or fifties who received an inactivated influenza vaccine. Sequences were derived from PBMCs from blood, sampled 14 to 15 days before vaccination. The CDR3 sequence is CAIRQELDTQYF. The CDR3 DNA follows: TGTGCCATCAGGCAGGAATTGGATACGCAGTATTTT.